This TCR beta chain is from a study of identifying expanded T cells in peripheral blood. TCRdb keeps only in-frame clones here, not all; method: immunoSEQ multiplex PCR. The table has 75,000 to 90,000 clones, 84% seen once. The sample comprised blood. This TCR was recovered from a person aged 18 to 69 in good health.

The CDR3 reads CASSHRQGQGMNTEAFF. The CDR3 bases are TGCGCCAGCAGCCATCGGCAGGGGCAAGGCATGAACACTGAAGCTTTCTTT. The V gene is TRBV4-3, the J gene TRBJ1-1, with D maybe TRBD1 (6 bases). Germline assignment: CDR1 LGHNA and CDR2 YSLEER. This CDR3 is built from 17 residues. The ends were cut back, 3 bases at V and 0 bases at J, with 17 bases in the middle.